Reported below is one T cell receptor beta chain. These data originate in a study of cytomegalovirus exposure and HLA in healthy donors. This CDR3 is built from 15 residues. V lost 1 base, J lost 5 bases, and 4 bases stayed unmatched. Germline V CDR1 and CDR2: LNHNV, YYDKDF (reference sequence). The PCR employed 60 Vbeta primers together with 13 Jbeta primers. Assay: immunoSEQ multiplex PCR; the TCRdb copy retains only in-frame clones and omits some. The sample holds approximately 150,000 clones, 75% to 85% seen once. The sample was PBMCs. This receptor was taken from a woman between 45 and 65 years old in good health and CMV-seronegative. The chain carries TRBV15 and TRBJ1-5, with 8 bases fitting TRBD1. The CDR3 coding sequence is TGTGCCACCAGCAGAGGGGGACAGGAGTATCAGCCCCAGCATTTT. This translates into CATSRGGQEYQPQHF.